This TCR beta chain was documented in a study of OX40 agonist ivuxolimab in advanced cancers. Turning to the study itself: A male proportion of about 80% was recorded, with mean age about 62 years and range about 20 to 79. Broader study findings: Averaging showed that CD8+ T cells had more expanded clones than CD4+ did.

As for this clone: What it binds is not known.

V was pared by 2 bases and J by 1 base, with 8 bases between. Germline loops: CDR1 MNHNS, CDR2 SASEGT. The CDR3 sequence is 15 residues long. The assay was immunoSEQ multiplex PCR, and TCRdb's table has in-frame clones only and misses some. The top ten hold about 4% of the sample, which has roughly 67,000 clones, about nine tenths seen once. If patients had autoimmune disease history or systemic immunosuppression, they were excluded. This receptor was identified in an adult with an advanced solid tumor such as melanoma, head and neck, liver or kidney cancer. The V and J genes are TRBV6-1 and TRBJ2-2; D is unresolved. The sample consisted of CD4+ or CD8+ T cells sorted from blood, taken in a trial of the OX40 agonist ivuxolimab. Here the CDR3 reads CASSETYGNTGELFF. In DNA, the CDR3 is TGTGCCAGCAGTGAAACCTACGGGAACACCGGGGAGCTGTTTTTT.